A selection of T cell receptor beta chains follows, all from one sample in a study of blood T cell repertoires in COVID-19. Sequencing was performed with immunoSEQ multiplex PCR; in TCRdb, only in-frame clones are kept and a portion is missing. This sample has fewer than 300,000 clones, with 80% to 90% found just once. The sample taken for sequencing was peripheral blood. The origin of the receptors is a man older than 75 with acute or convalescent COVID-19. Each CDR3 is given with its conserved first and last residue. The D gene is left open where the match is weak. Not all rows give a size; the values are once, few, many and, for expanded clones, a class.

J,D,size,V,CDR3,DNA
TRBJ1-5,-,-,TRBV27,CASSPMTLLGGNLPNQPQHF,TGTGCCAGCAGTCCAATGACACTTTTGGGGGGGAATTTGCCTAATCAGCCCCAGCATTTT
TRBJ2-1,TRBD1,-,TRBV11-2,CASSSDREDEQFF,TGTGCCAGCAGCTCGGACAGGGAGGATGAGCAGTTCTTC
TRBJ1-3,-,once,TRBV27,CASSPQGRGNTIYF,TGTGCCAGCAGTCCTCAGGGTCGTGGAAACACCATATATTTT
TRBJ2-7,-,-,TRBV5-6,CASSLVRGYEQYF,TGTGCCAGCAGCTTGGTTAGGGGCTACGAGCAGTACTTC
TRBJ2-3,-,-,TRBV5-8,CASSLRVAGQSTDTQYF,TGTGCCAGCAGCCTTAGGGTGGCGGGACAGAGCACAGATACGCAGTATTTT
TRBJ2-2,-,-,TRBV3-1/TRBV3-2,CASRGVGGRSPGELFF,TGTGCCAGCAGAGGCGTGGGTGGGAGATCTCCCGGGGAGCTGTTTTTT
TRBJ1-4,TRBD1,-,TRBV24-1,CATSDPGQGANEKLFF,TGTGCCACCAGTGACCCAGGACAGGGTGCCAATGAAAAACTGTTTTTT
TRBJ2-5,TRBD1,-,TRBV7-6,CASSLVGTGSWETQYF,TGTGCCAGCAGCTTAGTCGGGACAGGGAGCTGGGAGACCCAGTACTTC
TRBJ2-1,TRBD2,-,TRBV12-5,CASGLGLAAYNEQFF,TGTGCTAGTGGTTTAGGACTAGCGGCTTACAATGAGCAGTTCTTC
TRBJ2-7,TRBD2,-,TRBV28,CASSPGGLAGDYEQYF,TGTGCCAGCAGCCCCGGGGGACTAGCGGGGGACTACGAGCAGTACTTC
TRBJ2-3,TRBD1,-,TRBV27,CASSLQTGGTDTQYF,TGTGCCAGCAGTCTCCAGACAGGGGGAACAGATACGCAGTATTTT
TRBJ2-5,TRBD2,-,TRBV6-5,CATDPGGAQETQYF,TGTGCCACCGACCCGGGAGGGGCCCAAGAGACCCAGTACTTC
TRBJ2-3,TRBD2,-,TRBV7-9,CASSPWGLGQDHADTQYF,TGTGCCAGCAGCCCCTGGGGACTAGGTCAGGATCATGCAGATACGCAGTATTTT
TRBJ2-1,-,few,TRBV27,CASSLIPDSYNEQFF,TGTGCCAGCAGTTTAATTCCGGACAGCTACAATGAGCAGTTCTTC
TRBJ2-7,TRBD1,few,TRBV12-3/TRBV12-4,CASSLGQGYEQYF,TGTGCCAGCAGTTTGGGACAGGGCTACGAGCAGTACTTC
TRBJ1-4,-,-,TRBV11-1,CASSLRTEEEKLFF,TGTGCCAGCAGCCTTAGGACGGAGGAGGAAAAACTGTTTTTT
TRBJ2-3,TRBD2,-,TRBV19,CASSTAMGGDTQYF,TGTGCCAGTAGTACAGCGATGGGGGGGGATACGCAGTATTTT
TRBJ2-2,-,-,TRBV28,CASNSPRGELFF,TGTGCCAGCAACTCACCCCGCGGGGAGCTGTTTTTT
TRBJ2-5,-,-,TRBV28,CASTRGGVFIQETQYF,TGTGCCAGCACGCGAGGCGGGGTCTTTATCCAAGAGACCCAGTACTTC
TRBJ1-6,-,-,TRBV10-3,CAISGRTVPATNSPLHF,TGTGCCATCAGTGGGAGGACAGTCCCGGCGACTAATTCACCCCTCCACTTT
TRBJ1-5,-,-,TRBV5-1,CASSSNPREKHF,TGCGCCAGCAGCTCCAACCCTCGGGAGAAGCATTTT
TRBJ2-7,-,once,TRBV21-1,CASSAEEDRLNYEQYF,TGTGCCAGCAGCGCCGAGGAGGACAGGCTAAACTACGAGCAGTACTTC
TRBJ1-1,-,-,TRBV11-1,CASRLLGGNTEAFF,TGTGCCAGCAGGCTCTTAGGGGGGAACACTGAAGCTTTCTTT
TRBJ2-1,TRBD2,-,TRBV27,CASSLWGGSLGEQFF,TGTGCCAGCAGTTTATGGGGCGGGAGCCTGGGGGAGCAGTTCTTC
TRBJ2-3,TRBD2,-,TRBV7-3,CASSNGLAGVDTQYF,TGTGCCAGCAGCAACGGACTAGCGGGAGTAGATACGCAGTATTTT
TRBJ1-5,-,few,TRBV19,CASSFWALQPQHF,TGTGCCAGTAGTTTTTGGGCGCTCCAGCCCCAGCATTTT
TRBJ2-7,-,-,TRBV6-5,CASSKPGGYEQYF,TGTGCCAGCAGTAAGCCAGGAGGATACGAGCAGTACTTC
TRBJ2-7,TRBD2,-,TRBV11-2,CASSSPGGAYEQYF,TGTGCCAGCAGCTCCCCCGGGGGGGCCTACGAGCAGTACTTC
TRBJ2-1,-,-,TRBV7-8,CASSLAYGREPFEQFF,TGTGCCAGCAGCTTAGCGTACGGACGGGAGCCTTTTGAGCAGTTCTTC
TRBJ2-1,TRBD2,once,TRBV27,CASSLSGLAGGQEQFF,TGTGCCAGCAGTTTATCGGGACTAGCGGGGGGACAGGAGCAGTTCTTC
TRBJ2-7,TRBD2,-,TRBV27,CASSLSSGRTYEQYF,TGTGCCAGCAGTTTATCAAGCGGGAGAACCTACGAGCAGTACTTC